This T cell receptor beta chain was obtained from a study of OX40 agonist ivuxolimab in advanced cancers. Study information: While on treatment, patients had intravenous ivuxolimab at 0.01 to 10 mg/kg every 2 weeks. Dose-escalation subjects each had hepatocellular carcinoma, melanoma, renal cell or head and neck cancer. Eligibility rules accepted prior anti-PD-1, anti-PD-L1 or anti-CTLA-4 therapy, and under 45% had some.

Data came from immunoSEQ multiplex PCR; TCRdb stores just in-frame clones and leaves some out. The data contain under 150,000 clones, 90% of them singletons. Overall study results and limits: Individuals who were partial responders at 0.1-3.0 mg/kg had clonal expansion that ranked among the lowest.

Comment on this clone: The antigen remains undetermined.

The V gene's germline CDR1 is ENHRY and CDR2 SYGVKD. Trimming removed 10 bases from V and 2 bases from J; junction bases left unmatched: 7. This CDR3 spans 14 amino acids. The chain has TRBV10-3 and TRBJ2-2; 7 bases map to TRBD1. Specimen: CD4+ or CD8+ T cells sorted from blood, collected in a trial of the OX40 agonist ivuxolimab. This clonotype was obtained from an adult with an advanced solid tumor such as melanoma, head and neck, liver or kidney cancer. CDR3 loop: CATSRDSNTGELFF. The DNA for the CDR3 is TGTGCCACCAGCCGGGACAGTAACACCGGGGAGCTGTTTTTT.